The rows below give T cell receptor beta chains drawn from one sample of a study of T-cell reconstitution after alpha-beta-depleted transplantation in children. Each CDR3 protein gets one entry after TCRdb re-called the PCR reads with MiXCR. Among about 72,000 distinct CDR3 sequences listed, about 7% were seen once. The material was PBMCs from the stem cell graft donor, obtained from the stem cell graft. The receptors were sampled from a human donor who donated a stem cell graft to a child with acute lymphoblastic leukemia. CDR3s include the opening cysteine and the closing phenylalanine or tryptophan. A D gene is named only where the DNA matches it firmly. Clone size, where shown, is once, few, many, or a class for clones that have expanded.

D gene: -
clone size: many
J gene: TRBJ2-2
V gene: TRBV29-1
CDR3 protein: CSVDGLGANTGELFF
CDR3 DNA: TGCAGCGTTGATGGTTTGGGGGCGAACACCGGGGAGCTGTTTTTT

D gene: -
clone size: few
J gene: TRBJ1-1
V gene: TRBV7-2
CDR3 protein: CASSLNGARTEAFF
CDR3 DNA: TGTGCCAGCAGCTTAAATGGGGCCCGCACTGAAGCTTTCTTT

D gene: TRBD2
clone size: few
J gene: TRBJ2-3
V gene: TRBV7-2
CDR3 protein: CASSLSGEPTDTQYF
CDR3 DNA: TGTGCCAGCAGCTTGAGCGGGGAGCCCACAGATACGCAGTATTTT

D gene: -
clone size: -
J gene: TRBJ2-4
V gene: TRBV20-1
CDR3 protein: CSAVDSPLGNIQYF
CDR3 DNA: TGCAGTGCGGTGGACAGTCCCTTGGGGAACATTCAGTACTTC

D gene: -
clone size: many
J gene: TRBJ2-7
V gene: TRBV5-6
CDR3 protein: CASRLDTGASYEQYF
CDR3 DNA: TGTGCCAGCAGACTCGACACGGGTGCCTCCTACGAGCAGTACTTC

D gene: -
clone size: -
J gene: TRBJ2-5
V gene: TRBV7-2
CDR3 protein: CASSLPRGATETQYF
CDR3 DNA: TGTGCCAGCAGCTTACCCCGGGGGGCGACGGAGACCCAGTACTTC

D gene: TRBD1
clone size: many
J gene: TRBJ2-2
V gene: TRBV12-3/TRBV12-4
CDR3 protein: CASSPTGGSTGELFF
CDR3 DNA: TGTGCCAGCAGTCCGACAGGGGGCTCAACCGGGGAGCTGTTTTTT

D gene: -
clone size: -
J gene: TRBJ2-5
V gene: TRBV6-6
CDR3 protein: CASSFGVPRETQYF
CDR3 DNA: TGTGCCAGCAGTTTCGGGGTTCCACGAGAGACCCAGTACTTC

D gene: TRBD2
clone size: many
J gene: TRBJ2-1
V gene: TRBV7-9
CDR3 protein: CASSLDLGLVSFYNEQFF
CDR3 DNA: TGTGCCAGCAGCTTAGATTTGGGACTAGTGTCTTTCTACAATGAGCAGTTCTTC

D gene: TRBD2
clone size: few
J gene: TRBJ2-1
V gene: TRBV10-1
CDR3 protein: CASSSSGRGSEQFF
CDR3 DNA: TGCGCCAGCAGTAGTAGCGGGAGAGGGAGTGAGCAGTTCTTC

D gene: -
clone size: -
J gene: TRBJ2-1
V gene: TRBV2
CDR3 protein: CASTLADYNEQFF
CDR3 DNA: TGTGCCAGCACGTTAGCGGACTACAATGAGCAGTTCTTC

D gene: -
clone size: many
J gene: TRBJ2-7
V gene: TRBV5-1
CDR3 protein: CASRPQGVSYEQYF
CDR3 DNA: TGCGCCAGCAGGCCACAGGGAGTAAGCTACGAGCAGTACTTC

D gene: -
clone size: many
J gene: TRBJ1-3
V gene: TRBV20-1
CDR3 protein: CIARGTLSPGNTIYF
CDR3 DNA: TGCATTGCTAGGGGGACGCTTAGCCCTGGAAACACCATATATTTT

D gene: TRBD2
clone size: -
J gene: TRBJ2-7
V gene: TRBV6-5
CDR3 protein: CASSYTNSGEGYEQYF
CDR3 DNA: TGTGCCAGCAGTTACACAAATAGCGGGGAGGGCTACGAGCAGTACTTC

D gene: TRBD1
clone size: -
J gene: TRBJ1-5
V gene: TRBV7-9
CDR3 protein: CASSRQGGNQPQHF
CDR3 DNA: TGTGCCAGCAGTCGACAGGGTGGTAATCAGCCCCAGCATTTT

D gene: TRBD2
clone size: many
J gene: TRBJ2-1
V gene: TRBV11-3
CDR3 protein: CASSYSGIVGDEQFF
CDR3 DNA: TGTGCCAGCAGCTATAGCGGGATTGTCGGGGATGAGCAGTTCTTC

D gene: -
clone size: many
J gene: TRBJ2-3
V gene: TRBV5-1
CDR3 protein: CASSREGGTTDTQYF
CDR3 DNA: TGCGCCAGCAGCCGAGAGGGCGGGACCACAGATACGCAGTATTTT

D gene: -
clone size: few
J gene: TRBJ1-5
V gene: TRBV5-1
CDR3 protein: CASSEGRVLQPQHF
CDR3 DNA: TGCGCCAGCAGCGAGGGCAGGGTTCTTCAGCCCCAGCATTTT

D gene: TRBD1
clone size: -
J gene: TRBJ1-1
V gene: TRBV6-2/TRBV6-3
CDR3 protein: CASSPEGARWNTEAFF
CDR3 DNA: TGTGCCAGCAGTCCCGAGGGGGCTCGATGGAACACTGAAGCTTTCTTT

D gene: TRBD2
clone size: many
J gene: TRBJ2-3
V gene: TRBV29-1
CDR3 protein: CSVARAGGNTDTQYF
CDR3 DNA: TGCAGCGTCGCCCGGGCGGGAGGTAACACAGATACGCAGTATTTT

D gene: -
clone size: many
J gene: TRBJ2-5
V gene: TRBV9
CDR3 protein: CASSLQGKETQYF
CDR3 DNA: TGTGCCAGCAGCTTACAAGGAAAAGAGACCCAGTACTTC

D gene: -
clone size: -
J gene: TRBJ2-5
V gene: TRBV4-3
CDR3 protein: CASSPEHWTEETQYF
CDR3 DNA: TGCGCCAGCAGCCCAGAGCATTGGACAGAAGAGACCCAGTACTTC

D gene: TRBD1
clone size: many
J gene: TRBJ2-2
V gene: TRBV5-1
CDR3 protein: CASTTTPGQITGELFF
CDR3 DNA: TGCGCCAGCACCACCACACCGGGACAGATCACCGGGGAGCTGTTTTTT

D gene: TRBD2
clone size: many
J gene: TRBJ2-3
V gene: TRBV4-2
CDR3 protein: CASRSGLAGPPSTDTQYF
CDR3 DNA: TGTGCCAGCAGATCGGGACTAGCGGGACCCCCTAGCACAGATACGCAGTATTTT

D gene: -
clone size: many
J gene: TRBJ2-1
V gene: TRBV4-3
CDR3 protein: CASSQDLEGKGQFF
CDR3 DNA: TGCGCCAGCAGCCAAGATTTGGAGGGAAAAGGGCAGTTCTTC

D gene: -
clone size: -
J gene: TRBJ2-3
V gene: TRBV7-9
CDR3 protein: CASISQTTDTQYF
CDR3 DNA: TGTGCCAGCATTTCACAGACAACAGATACGCAGTATTTT

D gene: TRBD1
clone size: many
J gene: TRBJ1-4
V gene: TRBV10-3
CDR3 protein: CAITGQLNEKLFF
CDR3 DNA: TGTGCCATCACGGGACAGCTTAATGAAAAACTGTTTTTT